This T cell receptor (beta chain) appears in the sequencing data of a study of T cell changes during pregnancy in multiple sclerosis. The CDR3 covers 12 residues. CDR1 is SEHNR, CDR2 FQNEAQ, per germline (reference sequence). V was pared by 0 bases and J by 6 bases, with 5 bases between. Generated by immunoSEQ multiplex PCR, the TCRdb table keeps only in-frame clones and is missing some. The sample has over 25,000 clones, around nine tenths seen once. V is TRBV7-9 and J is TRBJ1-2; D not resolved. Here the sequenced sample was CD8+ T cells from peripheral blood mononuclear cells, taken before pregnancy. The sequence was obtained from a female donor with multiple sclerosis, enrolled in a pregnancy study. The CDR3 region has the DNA TGTGCCAGCAGCTTAGCTGGAGATGGCTACACCTTC. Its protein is CASSLAGDGYTF.